Listed below are T cell receptor beta chains from one sample, sequenced in a study of T-cell memory formation after mild COVID-19. TCRdb redid the calling of the 5' RACE reads with MiXCR, one entry per CDR3 protein. The table shows 250,000 or so distinct CDR3 sequences, with roughly a tenth occurring only once. Sequenced material: PBMCs or a T cell subset sorted from them (not recorded which). The origin of the receptors is a young man who had mild COVID-19 (a few samples of this study predate the infection). Cell type and time point are not known. CDR3s include the opening cysteine and the closing phenylalanine or tryptophan. The order of the fields is V gene, D gene, J gene, CDR3 protein. D genes are given only for firm matches.

V: TRBV12-3/TRBV12-4
D: .
J: TRBJ1-4
CDR3: CASSLIQGGEKLFF

V: TRBV5-1
D: .
J: TRBJ1-3
CDR3: CASSLDTGNTIYF

V: TRBV4-1
D: .
J: TRBJ1-2
CDR3: CASSQTVGGGGYTF

V: TRBV2
D: TRBD1
J: TRBJ2-3
CDR3: CASSPRTGAKPDTQYF

V: TRBV21-1
D: .
J: TRBJ1-2
CDR3: CASSKVGGGGYTF

V: TRBV7-2
D: TRBD2
J: TRBJ2-5
CDR3: CASSFAAGGSQETQYF

V: TRBV5-6
D: .
J: TRBJ2-3
CDR3: CASIAPSGADTQYF

V: TRBV7-2
D: .
J: TRBJ2-5
CDR3: CASSLGSLTSRWEETQYF

V: TRBV7-9
D: .
J: TRBJ1-4
CDR3: CASSPGLGGRVEKLFF

V: TRBV6-5
D: .
J: TRBJ2-4
CDR3: CASSYDGKNIQYF

V: TRBV5-1
D: .
J: TRBJ2-1
CDR3: CASSLASGYNEQFF

V: TRBV5-1
D: TRBD1
J: TRBJ1-2
CDR3: CASSLVSAGGKDGYTF

V: TRBV5-1
D: .
J: TRBJ2-2
CDR3: CASSLFGGPNTGELFF

V: TRBV30
D: TRBD1
J: TRBJ2-4
CDR3: CAWSGTGGQNIQYF

V: TRBV4-1
D: TRBD2
J: TRBJ2-1
CDR3: CASSQDAATSGLYNEQFF

V: TRBV5-1
D: TRBD1
J: TRBJ2-5
CDR3: CASSSTGGQETQYF

V: TRBV7-2
D: .
J: TRBJ1-4
CDR3: CASSFAGAAEKLFF

V: TRBV5-1
D: TRBD2
J: TRBJ2-1
CDR3: CASSLVRGAAYEQFF

V: TRBV5-1
D: TRBD2
J: TRBJ2-3
CDR3: CASSAGTSGDTQYF

V: TRBV5-1
D: .
J: TRBJ2-5
CDR3: CASSRPGQGQETQYF

V: TRBV5-5
D: .
J: TRBJ2-3
CDR3: CASSFAGLADTQYF

V: TRBV6-1
D: TRBD1
J: TRBJ1-2
CDR3: CASSLVGQGLFYDYGYTF

V: TRBV7-2
D: .
J: TRBJ2-3
CDR3: CASTLTGLRSLSTDTQYF

V: TRBV20-1
D: TRBD2
J: TRBJ2-2
CDR3: CSARGSLAGENTGELFF

V: TRBV5-1
D: TRBD2
J: TRBJ2-2
CDR3: CASSLDNSGVTGELFF

V: TRBV19
D: TRBD2
J: TRBJ2-1
CDR3: CASSITGTSGYNEQFF

V: TRBV4-2
D: TRBD2
J: TRBJ2-5
CDR3: CASSQDLTGGQETQYF

V: TRBV7-2
D: .
J: TRBJ2-3
CDR3: CASSFTDTDTQYF

V: TRBV6-5
D: TRBD1
J: TRBJ2-5
CDR3: CASSYSGTGRETQYF

V: TRBV20-1
D: TRBD1
J: TRBJ1-5
CDR3: CSAREKDRGNQPQHF

V: TRBV28
D: .
J: TRBJ1-4
CDR3: CASSFRHGGAIVDEKLFF

V: TRBV6-4
D: TRBD1
J: TRBJ2-2
CDR3: CASSDKTGGPGELFF

V: TRBV2
D: .
J: TRBJ1-5
CDR3: CASSDHRESQHF

V: TRBV7-3
D: TRBD2
J: TRBJ2-7
CDR3: CASSLTLGGSYEQYF

V: TRBV20-1
D: .
J: TRBJ1-5
CDR3: CSARRNAWPQPQHF

V: TRBV4-3
D: .
J: TRBJ2-3
CDR3: CASSQRMGSTDTQYF

V: TRBV5-5
D: .
J: TRBJ1-2
CDR3: CASSAGQRYGYTF

V: TRBV6-5
D: .
J: TRBJ1-1
CDR3: CASSYDRLYMNTEAFF

V: TRBV7-2
D: .
J: TRBJ1-2
CDR3: CASSSYVGYTF

V: TRBV7-3
D: .
J: TRBJ2-5
CDR3: CASSLVRQTWGETQYF

V: TRBV7-2
D: .
J: TRBJ2-3
CDR3: CASSPSPEWGYTDTQYF

V: TRBV19
D: .
J: TRBJ1-1
CDR3: CASSISPRTEAFF

V: TRBV5-1
D: TRBD1
J: TRBJ1-1
CDR3: CASSTPQGGVNTEAFF

V: TRBV11-2
D: TRBD1
J: TRBJ2-7
CDR3: CASSPRAGGYFYEQYF

V: TRBV4-1
D: .
J: TRBJ2-6
CDR3: CASRSPTVSAGANVLTF

V: TRBV2
D: .
J: TRBJ2-7
CDR3: CASSPGLLYDEQYF

V: TRBV29-1
D: .
J: TRBJ2-2
CDR3: CSVNRGLNTGELFF

V: TRBV24-1
D: .
J: TRBJ2-5
CDR3: CATSAHGQETQYF

V: TRBV27
D: TRBD2
J: TRBJ2-1
CDR3: CASSPLGGGAYNEQFF

V: TRBV7-6
D: .
J: TRBJ2-3
CDR3: CASSLTSDTQYF

V: TRBV7-8
D: TRBD1
J: TRBJ1-5
CDR3: CASSERETGPHQPQHF

V: TRBV11-2
D: TRBD2
J: TRBJ2-1
CDR3: CASSTRGLAAGEQFF

V: TRBV4-1
D: .
J: TRBJ2-5
CDR3: CASSHPGLRGGAFQETQYF

V: TRBV7-9
D: .
J: TRBJ1-4
CDR3: CASSLTATNEKLFF

V: TRBV9
D: .
J: TRBJ1-3
CDR3: CASSVDGGLGNTIYF